This T cell receptor (beta chain) was observed in a study of OX40 agonist ivuxolimab in advanced cancers. About the study: Hepatocellular carcinoma, melanoma, renal cell or head and neck cancer was diagnosed in the dose-escalation patients. Overall study findings and caveats: Dose levels from 0.1 to 3.0 mg/kg saw CD4+ and CD8+ blood T cells expand clonally by week 6.

The protocol was immunoSEQ multiplex PCR, while the TCRdb copy is restricted to in-frame clones and leaves out a portion. This repertoire shows fewer than 70,000 clones, roughly 87% found once; its top ten account for 2.5% to 3%. A remark on this clone: The antigen is not known.

Patients with a history of autoimmune disease or on systemic immunosuppression were excluded. The CDR3 has 14 residues. CDR1 is MNHEY, CDR2 SVGAGI, per germline. The V and J ends lost 6 bases and 5 bases, in that order; junction bases with no gene match: 7. The receptor comes from an adult with an advanced solid tumor such as melanoma, head and neck, liver or kidney cancer. The V gene is TRBV6-5, the J gene TRBJ1-1; TRBD1 agrees at 9 bases. The specimen was CD4+ or CD8+ T cells sorted from blood, collected in a trial of the OX40 agonist ivuxolimab. The CDR3 DNA reads as TGTGCCAGCAGCATTGACAGGGGGGGGACTGAAGCTTTCTTT. Its translation: CASSIDRGGTEAFF.